This T cell receptor beta chain is from a study of type 1 regulatory T cells. Turning to the study itself: An in vitro protocol generated T-allo10, a Tr1-enriched, alloantigen-specific CD4 T cell product.

TCRdb reprocessed the reads via MiXCR and lists one record per CDR3 protein. The sample carries 90,000 to 100,000 distinct CDR3 sequences, roughly 28% recorded once. The germline gives CDR1 WNHNN, CDR2 SYGVQD (reference sequence). The V end was cut by 0 bases, the J end by 3 bases, with 7 bases between. The CDR3 spans 14 residues. This clonotype was picked up many times. The sample consisted of CD4+ T cells, either the whole sample or a sorted fraction (not recorded which). The V gene is TRBV10-1, the J gene TRBJ2-3; D might be TRBD1 (5 bases). This TCR came from a human donor in good health. This CDR3 is CASSESPGTDTQYF. As DNA, the CDR3 is TGCGCCAGCAGTGAGTCTCCAGGGACAGATACGCAGTATTTT.